The rows below give T cell receptor beta chains drawn from one sample of a study of T cell changes during pregnancy in multiple sclerosis. Clones were sequenced by immunoSEQ multiplex PCR, and TCRdb holds only the in-frame ones, with some missing. The sample contains around 51,000 clones, 94% of which appear only once. The material was CD4+ T cells from peripheral blood mononuclear cells, obtained in the second trimester of pregnancy. The receptors were gathered from a female donor with multiple sclerosis, enrolled in a pregnancy study. Each CDR3 is given with its conserved first and last residue. A D gene is named only where the DNA matches it firmly. Size values are once, few and many counts, or a class for expanded clones, and some rows have none.

j_gene: TRBJ1-4; d_gene: NA; abundance: NA; v_gene: TRBV29-1; CDR3nt: TGCAGCGTTCGGGGGGGTGAGGAAAAACTGTTTTTT; CDR3aa: CSVRGGEEKLFF
j_gene: TRBJ1-1; d_gene: NA; abundance: NA; v_gene: TRBV4-2; CDR3nt: TGTGCCAGCAGCCAAGACAGGGGTAACACTGAAGCTTTCTTT; CDR3aa: CASSQDRGNTEAFF
j_gene: TRBJ2-5; d_gene: TRBD2; abundance: NA; v_gene: TRBV11-3; CDR3nt: TGTGCCAGCAGCCCTAGCGGGGCCGTCATAGGGGAGACCCAGTACTTC; CDR3aa: CASSPSGAVIGETQYF
j_gene: TRBJ2-7; d_gene: NA; abundance: NA; v_gene: TRBV29-1; CDR3nt: TGCAGCGTTGTAGGGGACAACATATACGAGCAGTACTTC; CDR3aa: CSVVGDNIYEQYF
j_gene: TRBJ2-2; d_gene: TRBD1; abundance: NA; v_gene: TRBV6-6; CDR3nt: TGTGCCAGCAGTCCGTCCCGGGACAGTCCGGAGCTGTTTTTT; CDR3aa: CASSPSRDSPELFF
j_gene: TRBJ1-3; d_gene: NA; abundance: NA; v_gene: TRBV6-5; CDR3nt: TGTGCCAGCCTACCCGGGGGCTCTGGAAACACCATATATTTT; CDR3aa: CASLPGGSGNTIYF
j_gene: TRBJ2-2; d_gene: NA; abundance: once; v_gene: TRBV29-1; CDR3nt: TGCAGCGTTGGAGGACAGCTGTCCACCGGGGAGCTGTTTTTT; CDR3aa: CSVGGQLSTGELFF
j_gene: TRBJ1-6; d_gene: NA; abundance: NA; v_gene: TRBV6-5; CDR3nt: TGTGCCAGCAGTTACTCCTCCAGGGCCCCTTCACCCCTCCACTTT; CDR3aa: CASSYSSRAPSPLHF
j_gene: TRBJ1-2; d_gene: NA; abundance: NA; v_gene: TRBV5-4; CDR3nt: TGTGCCAGCAGCAACCGGGAGGTCTATGGCTACACCTTC; CDR3aa: CASSNREVYGYTF
j_gene: TRBJ2-7; d_gene: TRBD1; abundance: once; v_gene: TRBV5-1; CDR3nt: TGCGCCAGCAGCCCCCCGGGACAGGGGTACGAGCAGTACTTC; CDR3aa: CASSPPGQGYEQYF
j_gene: TRBJ1-2; d_gene: TRBD1; abundance: medium-sized; v_gene: TRBV6-4; CDR3nt: TGTGCCAGCAGCCCGACCGGGACAGGTGGTAGCTACACCTTC; CDR3aa: CASSPTGTGGSYTF
j_gene: TRBJ1-5; d_gene: NA; abundance: NA; v_gene: TRBV7-3; CDR3nt: TGTGCCAGCAGCTTAACGCGAGGGCAGCCCCAGCATTTT; CDR3aa: CASSLTRGQPQHF
j_gene: TRBJ2-5; d_gene: NA; abundance: once; v_gene: TRBV4-1; CDR3nt: TGCGCCAGCAGCCAAGATGGGGACTTTAAAGAGACCCAGTACTTC; CDR3aa: CASSQDGDFKETQYF
j_gene: TRBJ1-1; d_gene: TRBD1; abundance: NA; v_gene: TRBV25-1; CDR3nt: TGTGCCAGCAGTCGGCAGGGGGCCACTGAAGCTTTCTTT; CDR3aa: CASSRQGATEAFF
j_gene: TRBJ1-1; d_gene: TRBD1; abundance: NA; v_gene: TRBV9; CDR3nt: TGTGCCAGCAGCCGACAGGGTTGGAACACTGAAGCTTTCTTT; CDR3aa: CASSRQGWNTEAFF
j_gene: TRBJ1-2; d_gene: TRBD1; abundance: NA; v_gene: TRBV4-1; CDR3nt: TGCGCCAGCAGCCAAAGAGGGAGACAGGGGGATGGCTACACCTTC; CDR3aa: CASSQRGRQGDGYTF
j_gene: TRBJ2-1; d_gene: TRBD2; abundance: NA; v_gene: TRBV18; CDR3nt: TGTGCCAGCTCACCACCGTCACAGCGGGGGTCCGGCAATGAGCAGTTCTTC; CDR3aa: CASSPPSQRGSGNEQFF
j_gene: TRBJ2-7; d_gene: NA; abundance: NA; v_gene: TRBV7-2; CDR3nt: TGTGCCAGCAGCTTCAGACAGAACTCCTACGAGCAGTACTTC; CDR3aa: CASSFRQNSYEQYF
j_gene: TRBJ2-3; d_gene: NA; abundance: NA; v_gene: TRBV7-3; CDR3nt: TGTGCCAGCAGCTTAAACTCCAGGGGCGTTGGCACAGATACGCAGTATTTT; CDR3aa: CASSLNSRGVGTDTQYF
j_gene: TRBJ2-4; d_gene: NA; abundance: NA; v_gene: TRBV5-6; CDR3nt: TGTGCCAGCAGCTCCCAGAAGACCGGCGACAGGAACATTCAGTACTTC; CDR3aa: CASSSQKTGDRNIQYF
j_gene: TRBJ1-2; d_gene: NA; abundance: NA; v_gene: TRBV2; CDR3nt: TGTGCCAGCGGGGGGAATTCTTGGAACTATGGCTACACCTTC; CDR3aa: CASGGNSWNYGYTF
j_gene: TRBJ2-2; d_gene: TRBD1; abundance: few; v_gene: TRBV9; CDR3nt: TGTGCCAGCAGCCCGATACAGGGGTCCGGGGAGCTGTTTTTT; CDR3aa: CASSPIQGSGELFF
j_gene: TRBJ2-5; d_gene: NA; abundance: NA; v_gene: TRBV7-6; CDR3nt: TGTGCCAGCAGCCCGCGACGGGGTACGGAAGAGACCCAGTACTTC; CDR3aa: CASSPRRGTEETQYF
j_gene: TRBJ1-2; d_gene: NA; abundance: NA; v_gene: TRBV2; CDR3nt: TGTGCCAGCAGTGAAGTGTTTAGCCAGACAATCCGATCTAGCTCTGGCTACACCTTC; CDR3aa: CASSEVFSQTIRSSSGYTF
j_gene: TRBJ2-6; d_gene: NA; abundance: NA; v_gene: TRBV19; CDR3nt: TGTGCCAGTAAAACAGGGTTTTCCTCTGGGGCCAACGTCCTGACTTTC; CDR3aa: CASKTGFSSGANVLTF
j_gene: TRBJ2-5; d_gene: TRBD2; abundance: NA; v_gene: TRBV7-2; CDR3nt: TGTGCCAGCAGCCTGGGACTAGCGGGGGGCAACCAAGAGACCCAGTACTTC; CDR3aa: CASSLGLAGGNQETQYF